The 3 T cell receptor beta chains below were found in one sample sequenced in a study of cytomegalovirus exposure and HLA in healthy donors. It was with 60 Vbeta and 13 Jbeta primers that the PCR ran. This table comes from immunoSEQ multiplex PCR, and its TCRdb copy is limited to in-frame clones, with some not included. This sample has 150,000 to 200,000 clones, with about 90% found just once. What was sequenced was PBMCs. The receptors were sampled from a girl less than two years old in good health and CMV-seronegative.

A remark on this clone: This sample also contains other DNA sequences that code for the same CDR3. The V and J genes are TRBV9 and TRBJ2-7; D is possibly TRBD2 (7 bases). Trimming cost V 4 bases and J 5 bases, with 19 bases left between them. This CDR3 is 15 amino acids long. The V gene's germline CDR1 is SGDLS and CDR2 YYNGEE. The CDR3 region has the DNA TGTGCCAGCAGCCATGAAGGGGGGGTCATCCACGAGCAGTACTTC. It codes for CASSHEGGVIHEQYF.

V gene TRBV21-1 combines with J gene TRBJ2-5; the tabulated D call, TRBD2, remains unverified against the DNA. TRBV21-1 represents a pseudogene. This CDR3 region has 16 residues. The CDR3 sequence: CASSKGVSADQETQYF. CDR3 DNA sequence: TGTGCCAGCAGCAAAGGTGTTTCAGCGGACCAAGAGACCCAGTACTTC.

CDR3 sequence: CASSLSPRTNEKLFF. Written as DNA, the CDR3 is TGTGCCAGCAGCCTTTCCCCCCGGACAAATGAAAAACTGTTTTTT. The rearrangement joins TRBV4-2 to TRBJ1-4; TRBD1 is a possible D gene (5 bases). The CDR3 has 15 amino acids. CDR1 is LGHNA, CDR2 YNFKEQ, per germline. V gave up 4 bases and J gave up 5 bases, with 14 bases separating them.